This entry lists 2 T cell receptor beta chains sequenced from one sample in a study of blood T cell repertoires in COVID-19. Sequencing was performed with immunoSEQ multiplex PCR; in TCRdb, only in-frame clones are kept and a portion is missing. This table has 200,000 to 250,000 clones, 85% appearing once. Material for sequencing was peripheral blood. These receptors were collected from a woman in her sixties or seventies with COVID-19, enrolled during active disease.

Comment on this clone: A much larger clone lies a single base off, so this may be a read error. This chain links TRBV19 with TRBJ1-1; D may be TRBD1 (5 bases). CDR1 is LNHDA and CDR2 is SQIVND in the germline V gene (reference sequence). Trimming stripped 5 bases from V and 4 bases from J, with 14 bases between. This CDR3 is built from 14 residues. The CDR3 DNA follows: TGTGCCAGTAGTGTCCAGGCCGGGGGCACTGAAGCTTTCTTT. Translating gives CASSVQAGGTEAFF.

The J gene is TRBJ2-2, the V gene TRBV6-2 or TRBV6-3, with TRBD2 matching over 12 bases. CDR1 and CDR2 from the germline V gene are MNHEY and SVGEGT. Trimming at V came to 2 bases and at J to 3 bases, leaving 4 bases not matched to a gene. The CDR3 spans 17 residues. DNA for the CDR3: TGTGCCAGCAGTTACCCTAGCGGGGGGGCAGACACCGGGGAGCTGTTTTTT. Protein: CASSYPSGGADTGELFF.